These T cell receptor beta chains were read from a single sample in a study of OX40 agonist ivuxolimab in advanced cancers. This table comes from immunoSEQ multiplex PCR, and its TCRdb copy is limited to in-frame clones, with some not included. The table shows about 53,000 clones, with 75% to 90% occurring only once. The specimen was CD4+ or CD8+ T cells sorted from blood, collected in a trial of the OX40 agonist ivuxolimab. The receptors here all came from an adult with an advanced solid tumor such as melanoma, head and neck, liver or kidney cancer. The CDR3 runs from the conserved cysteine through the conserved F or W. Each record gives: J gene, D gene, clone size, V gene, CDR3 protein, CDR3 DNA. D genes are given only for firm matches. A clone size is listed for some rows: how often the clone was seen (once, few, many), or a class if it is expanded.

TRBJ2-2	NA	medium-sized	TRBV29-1	CSVASIHGELFF	TGCAGCGTTGCGAGTATTCACGGGGAGCTGTTTTTT
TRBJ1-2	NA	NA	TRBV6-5	CASRDRMSGYTF	TGTGCCAGCAGAGACAGAATGAGTGGCTACACCTTC
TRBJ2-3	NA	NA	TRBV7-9	CASSLAPRGSTDTQYF	TGTGCCAGCAGCTTAGCTCCCAGGGGTAGCACAGATACGCAGTATTTT
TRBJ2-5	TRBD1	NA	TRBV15	CATSREKAGGWQETQYF	TGTGCCACCAGCAGAGAGAAGGCAGGGGGTTGGCAAGAGACCCAGTACTTC
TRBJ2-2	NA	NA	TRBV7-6	CASSSRDGTGSGELFF	TGTGCCAGCAGCTCGAGGGACGGAACAGGATCCGGGGAGCTGTTTTTT
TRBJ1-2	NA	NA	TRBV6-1	CASNAPGSGGGYTF	TGTGCCAGCAATGCTCCAGGGAGCGGGGGGGGCTACACCTTC
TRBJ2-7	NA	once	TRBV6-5	CASSYDRGYEQYF	TGTGCCAGCAGTTACGACCGGGGGTACGAGCAGTACTTC
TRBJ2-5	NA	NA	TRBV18	CASSPPGTKETQYF	TGTGCCAGCTCACCACCGGGTACAAAAGAGACCCAGTACTTC
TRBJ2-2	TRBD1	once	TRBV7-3	CASSPGTGPGELFF	TGTGCCAGCAGCCCCGGGACAGGGCCCGGGGAGCTGTTTTTT
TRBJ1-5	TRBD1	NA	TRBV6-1	CASSDRTGAGQPQHF	TGTGCCAGCAGTGATAGGACAGGGGCCGGTCAGCCCCAGCATTTT
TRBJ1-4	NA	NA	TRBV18	CASSPQGLTNEKLFF	TGTGCCAGCTCACCACAGGGCTTAACTAATGAAAAACTGTTTTTT
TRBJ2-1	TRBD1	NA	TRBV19	CASSTPDRDGNEQFF	TGTGCCAGTAGTACTCCCGACAGGGATGGCAATGAGCAGTTCTTC
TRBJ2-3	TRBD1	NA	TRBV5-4	CASSLAGQVTDTQYF	TGTGCCAGCAGCTTGGCAGGACAGGTCACAGATACGCAGTATTTT
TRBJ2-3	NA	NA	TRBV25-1	CASTSAQERSTDTQYF	TGTGCCAGCACCTCAGCACAGGAGCGCTCCACAGATACGCAGTATTTT
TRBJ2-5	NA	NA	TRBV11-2	CASSLGVSTEQETQYF	TGTGCCAGCAGCTTAGGAGTCTCGACCGAACAAGAGACCCAGTACTTC
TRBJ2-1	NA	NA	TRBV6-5	CASRGSGEYNEQFF	TGTGCCAGCAGAGGTAGCGGCGAATACAATGAGCAGTTCTTC
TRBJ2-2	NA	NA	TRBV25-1	CARKGQGNTGELFF	TGTGCACGCAAAGGGCAGGGGAACACCGGGGAGCTGTTTTTT
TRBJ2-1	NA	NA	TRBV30	CAWGRGDNEQFF	TGTGCCTGGGGCCGGGGCGACAATGAGCAGTTCTTC
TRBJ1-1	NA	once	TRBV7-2	CASSLNPTANTEAFF	TGTGCCAGCAGCTTAAACCCGACAGCGAACACTGAAGCTTTCTTT
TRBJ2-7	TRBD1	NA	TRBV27	CASERGRTYEQYF	TGTGCCAGCGAGAGGGGGCGAACCTACGAGCAGTACTTC
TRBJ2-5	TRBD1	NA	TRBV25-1	CATHNDRGGETQYF	TGTGCCACACATAACGACAGGGGTGGGGAGACCCAGTACTTC
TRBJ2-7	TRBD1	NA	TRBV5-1	CASSAGTVSYEQYF	TGCGCCAGCAGCGCCGGGACAGTCTCCTACGAGCAGTACTTC
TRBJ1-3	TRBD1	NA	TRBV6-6	CASNHHRGSSGNTIYF	TGTGCCAGCAATCATCACAGGGGGAGCTCTGGAAACACCATATATTTT
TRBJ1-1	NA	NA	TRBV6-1	CASRVAYHREAFF	TGTGCCAGCAGGGTCGCGTATCACAGAGAAGCTTTCTTT
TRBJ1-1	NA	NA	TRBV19	CASSRRGTANTEAFF	TGTGCCAGTAGTAGAAGGGGAACTGCGAACACTGAAGCTTTCTTT
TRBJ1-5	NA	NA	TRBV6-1	CASSEVQGSQHF	TGTGCCAGCAGTGAGGTCCAGGGTAGCCAGCATTTT
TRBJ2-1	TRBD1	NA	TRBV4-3	CASSQDQGQGYYNEQFF	TGCGCCAGCAGCCAAGATCAGGGACAGGGATACTACAATGAGCAGTTCTTC
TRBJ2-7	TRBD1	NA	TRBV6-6	CASSLPTGAYEQYF	TGTGCCAGCAGCCTCCCGACAGGGGCCTACGAGCAGTACTTC
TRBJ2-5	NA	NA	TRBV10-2	CASSESVWGGQETQYF	TGCGCCAGCAGTGAGTCGGTGTGGGGCGGGCAAGAGACCCAGTACTTC
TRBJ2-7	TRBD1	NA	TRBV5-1	CASSLTTGAYEQYF	TGCGCCAGCAGCTTGACAACAGGGGCCTACGAGCAGTACTTC
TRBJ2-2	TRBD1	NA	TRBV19	CASKPWDRAGTGELFF	TGTGCCAGTAAACCGTGGGACAGGGCCGGCACCGGGGAGCTGTTTTTT
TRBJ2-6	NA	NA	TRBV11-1	CASSSYSERGAVGANVLTF	TGTGCCAGCAGCTCGTACTCGGAGAGGGGAGCTGTGGGGGCCAACGTCCTGACTTTC
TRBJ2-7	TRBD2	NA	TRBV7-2	CASSPTSGGTYEQYF	TGTGCCAGCAGCCCTACTAGCGGAGGGACCTACGAGCAGTACTTC
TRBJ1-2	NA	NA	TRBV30	CALRTLGLYGYTF	TGTGCCTTGAGGACCCTAGGACTCTATGGCTACACCTTC
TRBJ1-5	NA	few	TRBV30	CAWSVLAGNQPQHF	TGTGCCTGGAGTGTACTCGCGGGCAATCAGCCCCAGCATTTT
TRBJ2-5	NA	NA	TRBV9	CASSVTQGGETQYF	TGTGCCAGCAGCGTCACACAGGGAGGAGAGACCCAGTACTTC
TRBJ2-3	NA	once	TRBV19	CASSPGRSGVSGTDTQYF	TGTGCCAGTAGTCCTGGAAGGTCGGGGGTCTCTGGGACAGATACGCAGTATTTT
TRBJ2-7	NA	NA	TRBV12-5	CASGLVGFTRANGEQYF	TGTGCTAGTGGTTTGGTGGGCTTCACCAGGGCGAATGGGGAGCAGTACTTC